Reported below is one T cell receptor beta chain. This sample was included in a study of blood T cell repertoires in COVID-19. Sequenced by immunoSEQ multiplex PCR; TCRdb stores in-frame clones only, minus some. The table lists around 220,000 clones, approximately 80% of them singletons, with under 10% in the top ten. Germline CDR1 SNHLY, CDR2 FYNNEI. V gave up 3 bases and J gave up 4 bases, with 12 bases separating them. This CDR3 spans 14 amino acids. Seattle participants joined during active infection and were tracked over time. This chain uses TRBV2 with TRBJ1-2, with D maybe TRBD1 (5 bases). This TCR was recovered from an elderly woman with COVID-19, enrolled during active disease. The source material was peripheral blood. CDR3: CASSESRDSYGYTF. CDR3 nucleotide sequence: TGTGCCAGCAGTGAGTCCAGGGATAGCTATGGCTACACCTTC.